This is a list of T cell receptor beta chains from one sample in a study of blood T cell repertoires in COVID-19. The assay was immunoSEQ multiplex PCR, and TCRdb's table has in-frame clones only and misses some. The data show about 210,000 clones, with 75% to 90% seen just once and approximately 8.7% held by the top ten. The sample was PBMCs or T cells enriched from blood (not recorded which). The receptors derive from a man between 35 and 55 years old who had recovered from COVID-19. The CDR3 runs from the conserved cysteine through the conserved F or W. The D gene is left open where the match is weak. Size tells how often a clone was seen (once, few, many) or the class of an expanded clone, and some rows leave it out.

D: TRBD2; V: TRBV24-1; size: -; J: TRBJ2-3; CDR3: CATSVSGGDTQYF; DNA: TGTGCCACCAGTGTAAGCGGGGGAGATACGCAGTATTTT
D: -; V: TRBV19; size: -; J: TRBJ1-1; CDR3: CASSTYRAHTEAFF; DNA: TGTGCCAGTAGTACCTACAGGGCCCACACTGAAGCTTTCTTT
D: -; V: TRBV24-1; size: once; J: TRBJ1-6; CDR3: CATSDPDRLKPLHF; DNA: TGTGCCACCAGTGATCCGGACAGACTTAAGCCCCTCCACTTT
D: -; V: TRBV21-1; size: -; J: TRBJ2-7; CDR3: CASSKSEVLREQYF; DNA: TGTGCCAGCAGCAAATCGGAGGTACTACGAGAGCAGTACTTC
D: -; V: TRBV30; size: -; J: TRBJ1-6; CDR3: CAWSPRDSPLHF; DNA: TGTGCCTGGAGTCCTCGGGATTCACCCCTCCACTTT
D: -; V: TRBV12-5; size: -; J: TRBJ2-6; CDR3: CASGLAQGEVRGANVLTF; DNA: TGTGCTAGTGGTTTGGCTCAGGGGGAGGTGCGTGGGGCCAACGTCCTGACTTTC
D: -; V: TRBV11-2; size: -; J: TRBJ2-2; CDR3: CASSLGQNTGELFF; DNA: TGTGCCAGCAGCTTAGGTCAGAACACCGGGGAGCTGTTTTTT
D: -; V: TRBV3-1/TRBV3-2; size: -; J: TRBJ1-1; CDR3: CASSPAGGNTEAFF; DNA: TGTGCCAGCAGCCCAGCGGGAGGGAACACTGAAGCTTTCTTT
D: -; V: TRBV18; size: -; J: TRBJ1-1; CDR3: CASSTLELTGNTEAFF; DNA: TGTGCCAGCTCAACTCTCGAATTGACAGGGAACACTGAAGCTTTCTTT
D: -; V: TRBV3-1/TRBV3-2; size: few; J: TRBJ1-2; CDR3: CASSHGTPYGYTF; DNA: TGTGCCAGCAGCCATGGTACACCCTATGGCTACACCTTC
D: -; V: TRBV2; size: few; J: TRBJ2-1; CDR3: CASSYRDSSSYNEQFF; DNA: TGTGCCAGCAGTTACCGGGATTCAAGCTCCTACAATGAGCAGTTCTTC
D: -; V: TRBV19; size: -; J: TRBJ2-2; CDR3: CASSVLRGGQTGELFF; DNA: TGTGCCAGTAGTGTTTTAAGGGGGGGCCAAACCGGGGAGCTGTTTTTT
D: TRBD2; V: TRBV19; size: -; J: TRBJ2-1; CDR3: CASSITLTSGKGYEQFF; DNA: TGTGCCAGTAGTATTACATTGACTAGCGGGAAAGGATATGAGCAGTTCTTC
D: -; V: TRBV27; size: few; J: TRBJ2-2; CDR3: CASRFRAWGDTGELFF; DNA: TGTGCCAGCAGGTTTCGGGCCTGGGGGGACACCGGGGAGCTGTTTTTT
D: -; V: TRBV4-1; size: -; J: TRBJ2-1; CDR3: CASSQEPQTQNEQFF; DNA: TGCGCCAGCAGCCAAGAACCACAGACGCAGAATGAGCAGTTCTTC
D: -; V: TRBV10-3; size: -; J: TRBJ1-2; CDR3: CAISDKQGNYGYTF; DNA: TGTGCCATCAGTGATAAACAGGGCAACTATGGCTACACCTTC
D: -; V: TRBV7-8; size: -; J: TRBJ1-1; CDR3: CASSLSLNTEAFF; DNA: TGTGCCAGCTCCCTTAGCTTGAACACTGAAGCTTTCTTT
D: -; V: TRBV9; size: -; J: TRBJ2-3; CDR3: CASSPAALDTQYF; DNA: TGTGCCAGCAGCCCGGCGGCATTGGATACGCAGTATTTT
D: -; V: TRBV24-1; size: once; J: TRBJ1-2; CDR3: CATSGEVGGYTF; DNA: TGTGCCACCAGTGGAGAGGTGGGTGGCTACACCTTC
D: -; V: TRBV4-1; size: -; J: TRBJ2-7; CDR3: CASSQGAGVGYEQYF; DNA: TGCGCCAGCAGCCAAGGTGCCGGGGTGGGCTACGAGCAGTACTTC
D: TRBD1; V: TRBV13; size: -; J: TRBJ2-7; CDR3: CASSLGRGPYEQYF; DNA: TGTGCCAGCAGCTTAGGGAGGGGGCCTTACGAGCAGTACTTC
D: -; V: TRBV25-1; size: -; J: TRBJ1-2; CDR3: CASSAIAGDGYTF; DNA: TGTGCCAGCAGTGCAATCGCGGGGGACGGCTACACCTTC
D: -; V: TRBV30; size: -; J: TRBJ2-1; CDR3: CAWSSGIYNEQFF; DNA: TGTGCCTGGAGTAGCGGAATCTACAATGAGCAGTTCTTC
D: -; V: TRBV2; size: few; J: TRBJ2-1; CDR3: CASSGSGNEQFF; DNA: TGTGCCAGCAGTGGGTCAGGAAATGAGCAGTTCTTC
D: -; V: TRBV7-9; size: -; J: TRBJ1-6; CDR3: CASRVDSYNSPLHF; DNA: TGTGCCAGCAGGGTAGACTCCTATAATTCACCCCTCCACTTT
D: -; V: TRBV19; size: -; J: TRBJ1-2; CDR3: CASSTAQGRYGYTF; DNA: TGTGCCAGTAGTACAGCCCAGGGCCGCTATGGCTACACCTTC
D: TRBD1; V: TRBV5-1; size: few; J: TRBJ1-1; CDR3: CASSLGTGDMNTEAFF; DNA: TGCGCCAGCAGCCTGGGGACAGGGGATATGAACACTGAAGCTTTCTTT
D: -; V: TRBV28; size: -; J: TRBJ1-5; CDR3: CASSFGTFNTPQHF; DNA: TGTGCCAGCAGTTTTGGGACATTTAATACTCCCCAGCATTTT
D: TRBD1; V: TRBV11-1; size: many; J: TRBJ2-7; CDR3: CASSLDRGLNYEQYF; DNA: TGTGCCAGCAGCTTAGACAGGGGGCTTAACTACGAGCAGTACTTC
D: -; V: TRBV6-4; size: -; J: TRBJ1-1; CDR3: CASSDQWHRLNTEAFF; DNA: TGTGCCAGCAGTGACCAATGGCACAGGTTGAACACTGAAGCTTTCTTT
D: TRBD1; V: TRBV11-3; size: few; J: TRBJ1-1; CDR3: CASSLGQGNTEAFF; DNA: TGTGCCAGCAGCTTAGGACAGGGGAACACTGAAGCTTTCTTT
D: TRBD2; V: TRBV27; size: -; J: TRBJ2-1; CDR3: CATLHRLAGGNNEQFF; DNA: TGTGCCACTCTGCACCGACTAGCGGGAGGAAACAATGAGCAGTTCTTC
D: -; V: TRBV19; size: -; J: TRBJ1-1; CDR3: CASSPRGGSAEAFF; DNA: TGTGCCAGTAGTCCTCGGGGGGGTTCCGCTGAAGCTTTCTTT
D: TRBD2; V: TRBV2; size: -; J: TRBJ2-5; CDR3: CASRPGLAVQETQYF; DNA: TGTGCCAGCAGACCGGGACTAGCGGTCCAAGAGACCCAGTACTTC
D: TRBD1; V: TRBV19; size: few; J: TRBJ1-1; CDR3: CASRHRGLSTEAFF; DNA: TGTGCCAGTAGGCACAGGGGGCTGAGCACTGAAGCTTTCTTT
D: -; V: TRBV18; size: -; J: TRBJ2-3; CDR3: CASSPLRGTDTQYF; DNA: TGTGCCAGCTCACCGCTCCGGGGGACAGATACGCAGTATTTT
D: TRBD1; V: TRBV20-1; size: -; J: TRBJ1-6; CDR3: CSASEGQAIYWSYNSPLHF; DNA: TGCAGTGCTAGTGAGGGACAGGCGATTTATTGGTCCTATAATTCACCCCTCCACTTT
D: -; V: TRBV12-3/TRBV12-4; size: -; J: TRBJ2-5; CDR3: CASSLSGLETQYF; DNA: TGTGCCAGCAGTTTATCAGGGCTAGAGACCCAGTACTTC
D: -; V: TRBV18; size: once; J: TRBJ2-2; CDR3: CASSPTENTGELFF; DNA: TGTGCCAGCTCACCTACAGAGAACACCGGGGAGCTGTTTTTT
D: -; V: TRBV9; size: -; J: TRBJ1-3; CDR3: CASSVGQSGNTIYF; DNA: TGTGCCAGCAGCGTAGGGCAGTCTGGAAACACCATATATTTT
D: TRBD1; V: TRBV5-1; size: -; J: TRBJ2-1; CDR3: CASSLEGTGSMGINEQFF; DNA: TGCGCCAGCAGCTTGGAGGGGACAGGGAGTATGGGTATCAATGAGCAGTTCTTC
D: -; V: TRBV3-1/TRBV3-2; size: -; J: TRBJ1-1; CDR3: CASSSQGTEAFF; DNA: TGTGCCAGCAGCTCCCAGGGAACTGAAGCTTTCTTT
D: TRBD1; V: TRBV18; size: -; J: TRBJ2-7; CDR3: CASSPRGQGAYEQYF; DNA: TGTGCCAGCTCACCACGGGGACAGGGGGCCTACGAGCAGTACTTC
D: TRBD2; V: TRBV18; size: -; J: TRBJ2-1; CDR3: CASSPRAGEGYNEQFF; DNA: TGTGCCAGCTCACCACGGGCGGGGGAAGGGTACAATGAGCAGTTCTTC
D: -; V: TRBV18; size: -; J: TRBJ2-1; CDR3: CASSPSGRNEQFF; DNA: TGTGCCAGCTCACCAAGCGGTAGGAATGAGCAGTTCTTC
D: TRBD2; V: TRBV9; size: -; J: TRBJ2-3; CDR3: CASSVGLAGTDTQYF; DNA: TGTGCCAGCAGCGTGGGACTAGCGGGCACAGATACGCAGTATTTT
D: -; V: TRBV5-1; size: -; J: TRBJ2-3; CDR3: CASNDISTDTQYF; DNA: TGCGCCAGCAACGACATCTCCACAGATACGCAGTATTTT
D: TRBD2; V: TRBV7-3; size: -; J: TRBJ2-7; CDR3: CASSLAGGSYEQYF; DNA: TGTGCCAGCAGCCTAGCGGGAGGGTCCTACGAGCAGTACTTC
D: -; V: TRBV24-1; size: -; J: TRBJ2-1; CDR3: CATSDSAFAGQFF; DNA: TGTGCCACCAGTGATTCGGCCTTTGCAGGGCAGTTCTTC